Here is one T cell receptor (beta chain) with its context. What it binds is unknown. V shed 3 bases, J shed 7 bases, and the junction held 8 bases outside the gene matches. Germline loops: CDR1 SGHNT, CDR2 YENEEA. The CDR3 length is 15 residues. It was with 60 Vbeta and 13 Jbeta primers that the PCR ran. Authors' processing steps: Later analysis identified 88 million or so unique TCR beta chains, 8.5 million to 13 million shared. Sequencing was performed with immunoSEQ multiplex PCR; in TCRdb, only in-frame clones are kept and a portion is missing. V, J and clone size derive from that table, while D and trimming were established from the DNA sequence. Its clone listing holds about 150,000 clones. The data derive from a study of cytomegalovirus exposure and HLA in healthy donors. Overall study findings and caveats: TCR beta V segments were, for the most part, productive about 87% or about 30% of the time in an earlier analysis.

The specimen was PBMCs. The gene calls are TRBV11-3 and TRBJ2-2, with 7 bases lining up with TRBD2. The TCR originated in a woman aged 45-60 years in good health and CMV-seronegative. In DNA, the CDR3 is TGTGCCAGCAGCTTCGGGCGGGAGCAGTTCGGGGAGCTGTTTTTT. Protein product: CASSFGREQFGELFF.